This T cell receptor beta chain came from a study of cytomegalovirus exposure and HLA in healthy donors (dated by TCRdb to between 2016 and 2019). Turning to the overall study: In an earlier analysis of roughly 590 of the donors, 276 Gb of sequence data and just under 120 million unique TCR beta sequences from approximately 180 million T cells were reported. Donor age, sex, ethnicity and CMV serostatus were collected together with the repertoire data. A later genetic analysis took genome-wide SNP genotypes for about 55% of the 666 donors and used that subset as a discovery cohort. To study patterns of TCR occurrence, a later analysis re-analyzed previously published TCR beta repertoires from just over 650 donors and added high-resolution HLA genotyping. Of the roughly 400 genotyped donors, 81% were placed in the genetic ancestry cluster associated with self-reported Caucasian donors. In the later analysis, no new phenotypic data were used to find candidate immune exposures; instead, reliance was placed on TCR beta sequences and their occurrence across donors. The study aimed to test whether cataloging public T cell receptors could reveal signatures of past pathogen exposure. Typing coverage varied by locus: 629-630 donors for A, B, C, DRB1 and DQB1; approximately 500 for DQA1; 600 to 610 for DPA1; approximately 470 for DPB1. HLA typing included class I and class II loci at four-digit resolution. Among around 400 genotyped donors of the cohort, an average of 235,054 unique TCR beta nucleotide sequences were sequenced per donor, about a sixth of them non-productive. To predict cytomegalovirus infection status, the study combined high-throughput TCR immunosequencing, statistical association of individual TCRs with disease status, and machine learning. An early release that covered about 600 HLA-typed donors contained approximately 300 gigabases of sequencing data and approximately 85 million unique TCR sequences. Because of strong linkage in the cohort, four to six DR-DQ haplotypes were treated as single units for association and clustering. Besides the first cohort of approximately 670 subjects, a separate validation cohort made up of 120 different subjects was used. Every repertoire in the discovery cohort had been generated on one and the same sequencing platform. The T cell repertoires of 670 or so subjects were profiled by immunosequencing and related to cytomegalovirus serostatus. An earlier analysis of several hundred of the donors applied high-throughput TCR beta sequencing to assess whether each TCR beta V gene segment acted as functional or pseudogenic.

According to the germline V gene, CDR1 reads MGHRA and CDR2 reads YSYEKL. Relative to germline, V is missing 3 bases and J is missing 6 bases, with 14 bases of the junction outside any gene match. From its cysteine to its phenylalanine, the CDR3 spans 18 amino acids. The kept DNA is CDR3 alone, 54 bases in frame from the first base. The library was prepared using the immunoSEQ multiplex PCR assay. For the multiplex PCR, a mixture combining 60 forward primers for TCR Vbeta segments and 13 reverse primers for TCR Jbeta segments was used. The CDR3 region of rearranged TCR beta genes was amplified from genomic DNA by a multiplex PCR assay. Amplified TCR beta libraries were sequenced as 87-base-pair reads on the Illumina HiSeq System. The original methods were these. A later analysis tallied 80 million to 95 million unique TCR beta chains across the 666 repertoires, and around 9.9 million of those chains were shared by two or more donors. A nearest-neighbor algorithm error-corrected the raw reads and collapsed the reads into unique sequences, merging closely related sequences to remove PCR and sequencing errors. Alignment of CDR3 sequences to IMGT reference sequences was used to assign V, D and J gene segments. For a sequence to be retained, at least a six-nucleotide match to both a V gene segment and a J gene segment was required. A rearrangement counted as productive if the CDR3 had no stop codons and remained in frame with V and J, and every other rearrangement counted as non-productive. Following IMGT convention, CDR3 was defined as the stretch from the second conserved V-encoded cysteine up to the conserved J-encoded phenylalanine. The earlier analysis of 450 to 750 of the donors excluded any sequence lacking an unambiguous match to a single V gene segment. In an earlier analysis of around 600 of the donors, V segments were called functional above 56.7% productive rearrangements and were called segregating when the between-donor standard deviation exceeded 5%. A statistical classification framework was developed to diagnose cytomegalovirus status using the catalog of TCR beta chain sequences. A later analysis assigned V and J genes by comparing TCR nucleotide sequences with IMGT/GENE-DB human TR gene sequences. In a later analysis, CDR3 sequences and most-parsimonious VDJ recombination scenarios were assigned using the TCRdist pipeline. In a later analysis, each TCR beta chain was defined by its CDR3 amino acid sequence together with its V-gene family, and reads without a unique V-gene family were excluded. As a way to deal with suspected cross-contamination and a sequencing artifact, a later analysis dropped 450 to 600 nucleotide sequences that were highly shared and had low generation probability. For each public chain, a later analysis derived a clonal expansion index from normalized ranks of inferred template counts within each repertoire. A later analysis computed generation probabilities with a VDJ recombination model fitted to out-of-frame rearrangements, and checked the results against IGoR. A later analysis scored TCR-TCR, TCR-HLA and TCR-CMV co-occurrence with hypergeometric tests, applying a repertoire-size bias correction to TCR pairs. A later analysis estimated false discovery rates by permuting HLA or CMV assignments 20 times. A later analysis grouped co-occurring TCRs with DBSCAN, adding TCRdist sequence similarity when clustering within HLA-allele-positive subsets. Repertoires with fewer than 30,000 or more than 120,000 public chains were left out of co-occurrence clustering, as were about 5 repertoires with anomalous nucleotide sharing. Drawn from immuneACCESS, this table holds only the in-frame rearrangements with V and J called that TCRdb kept. Clones are partly lost; checked studies trace under half to an unresolved V gene and leave the rest unexplained. That table gives V, J and clone size, and the DNA gave D and trimming. A total of about 98,000 clones appear in this sample, 80% to 90% of them only once. The ten largest clones take up 1.4% of the sample.

In regard to this clone: Its target antigen remains unknown. There are no base qualities to consult, and no much larger clone falls within one base.

In total, 630 or so healthy bone marrow donors made up the cohort. Cohort members were all nominally healthy when sampled, although unrecorded immune exposures were likely present. The donor tested CMV seronegative, placing the donor among the 350 to 400 seronegative members of the cohort. Every donor gave a peripheral blood sample, and the peripheral blood mononuclear cells from that sample were used for TCR beta sequencing. Genomic DNA was extracted from the blood cell samples with the Qiagen DNeasy Blood Extraction Kit. What the authors observed across the whole study: Broadly in line with IMGT annotations, most TCR beta V segments showed up in productive rearrangements about 90% or about 30% of the time in an earlier analysis of several hundred of the donors. Because HLA typing was unavailable for some donors at each locus, only the typed subset was used in association tests. This cohort had only TCR beta chains sequenced, and the lack of alpha or paired-chain data limited which features could be detected. A further reported finding was that TCR beta sequences accurately predicted the HLA-A and HLA-B alleles for most subjects in the first cohort. A later analysis found that most CMV-associated TCR beta chains appeared HLA-restricted, with HLA associations seemingly driven largely by CMV exposure. In vitro tests confirmed that a few of the cytomegalovirus-associated TCR beta chains recognize cytomegalovirus antigens. In a later analysis, TCR association rates were found to vary across HLA loci, with the most associated TCRs seen for DRB1 alleles and the fewest for HLA-C alleles. When HLA alleles, especially DR and DQ, strongly co-occurred, TCR associations were difficult to assign to individual alleles. According to a later analysis, parvovirus B19, influenza, CMV and Epstein-Barr virus appeared linked to several top co-occurrence clusters. Correlated functional status among segregating V segments might reflect linkage disequilibrium, but an unknown experimental factor could not be ruled out. Compared with the 666-donor mean, donors in an Asian-associated ancestry cluster had fewer N-insertions in productive TCRs, according to a later genetic analysis. Because the 87-base-pair reads could not distinguish some IMGT-functional V segments, including TRBV6-2 and TRBV6-3, those segments were excluded. Sequencing depth was assumed to be roughly uniform across donors in the presence/absence analyses, though that assumption may not hold. In the study, roughly 160 TCR beta chains were listed as associated with cytomegalovirus. Immune exposure information for the cohort was limited to CMV serostatus. V-gene and J-gene trimming of TCR beta chains was associated with a missense DCLRE1C variant in a later genetic analysis, and the association was replicated in an independent cohort. In a later analysis, HLA-associated TCR beta chains were found to be more clonally expanded and to have lower generation probabilities than equally common non-associated chains. Across donors, most TCR sequences were observed very rarely, whereas some public TCRs were present in many individuals. It was suggested by the authors that the approach could potentially be generalized to other disease states and immunological phenotypes. The sequencing pipeline was judged likely to have produced a cluster of highly shared sequence variants as a technical artifact. In both the original and validation cohorts, the classifier was reported to diagnose cytomegalovirus status with high specificity and sensitivity. In a later analysis, 16,951 TCR beta sequences were associated with specific HLA alleles at a false discovery rate of 0.05. Because counts were too low, about 15 rarely observed V segments, including chromosome 9 orphons, were left out of the earlier analysis of about 620 of the donors.

This chain is built from TRBV4-1 and TRBJ1-4, with 9 central nucleotides matching TRBD1. The TCR sequence derives from a man between 35 and 55 years old in good health and CMV-seronegative. The sample was PBMCs. The CDR3: CASSHIGQGHTRDEKLFF. Here is the DNA: TGCGCCAGCAGCCATATTGGACAGGGGCATACTCGAGATGAAAAACTGTTTTTT.